A single sample is the source of the 18 T cell receptor beta chains below, sequenced in a study of blood T cell repertoires in COVID-19. Some clones are missing from TCRdb's copy, which holds only in-frame ones; the method was immunoSEQ multiplex PCR. The sample has 100,000 to 150,000 clones, around 89% seen once. Sequences were obtained from peripheral blood. The receptors derive from a man in his sixties with COVID-19, enrolled during active disease.

The genes are TRBV7-2 and TRBJ2-7, with D hard to call. The CDR3 runs to 13 residues. Trimming removed 5 bases at V and 7 bases at J, with 15 bases between. Germline V gene data show CDR1 as SGHTA and CDR2 as FQGNSA. The CDR3 spells CASSKTRPWEQYF. The CDR3 nucleotides are TGTGCCAGCAGCAAGACACGGCCCTGGGAGCAGTACTTC.

V usage is TRBV14 and J usage is TRBJ1-4; no clear D gene. Germline CDR1 SGHDN, CDR2 FVKESK. Trimming took off 3 bases at V and 7 bases at J, with 15 bases between the two ends. CDR3 length equals 15 residues. CDR3 loop: CASSQLLNQGEKLFF. CDR3 nucleotides: TGTGCCAGCAGCCAGCTACTAAACCAAGGTGAAAAACTGTTTTTT.

The chain combines TRBV9 with TRBJ1-2; 9 nucleotides match TRBD1. The length of the CDR3 is 14 residues. Germline CDR1 reads SGDLS; CDR2 reads YYNGEE. Trimming cost V 4 bases and J 8 bases; bases outside gene matches: 9. CDR3 bases: TGTGCCAGCAGCTTTATCCCGGGACAGGGAGGCTACACCTTC. Translation: CASSFIPGQGGYTF.

This clone was recorded a few times. The chain joins TRBV5-6 to TRBJ2-3; the match to TRBD2 covers 11 bases. The CDR3 sequence is 18 residues long. CDR1 is SGHDT and CDR2 is YYEEEE in the germline V gene. The V and J ends lost 4 bases and 2 bases, in that order; junction bases with no gene match: 12. In DNA form, the CDR3 reads TGTGCCAGCAGCCTGAGATGGATAGCGGGGGGGGCCACAGATACGCAGTATTTT. Translation gives CASSLRWIAGGATDTQYF.

The chain employs TRBV7-9 and TRBJ2-7; TRBD1 might be the D (6 bases). V was clipped by 2 bases and J by 3 bases, with 11 bases between them. The CDR3 is 14 residues long. From germline, CDR1 is SEHNR and CDR2 FQNEAQ (reference sequence). The CDR3 sequence is CASSLPRTDYEQYF. In DNA form, the CDR3 reads TGTGCCAGCAGCTTACCTAGGACAGACTACGAGCAGTACTTC.

The chain employs TRBV19 and TRBJ2-7; TRBD1 matches at 7 bases. This CDR3 has 15 amino acids. V was pared by 9 bases and J by 6 bases, with 17 bases of the junction left unmatched. The V gene's germline CDR1 is LNHDA and CDR2 SQIVND (reference sequence). The CDR3 sequence: CASTRAGGFSGEQYF. The CDR3 bases are TGTGCCAGCACCCGGGCAGGGGGTTTTTCGGGCGAGCAGTACTTC.

The V call is TRBV11-3, the J call TRBJ1-1; possible D gene TRBD1, 5 bases. V was pared by 1 base and J by 7 bases, with 13 bases between. In germline, CDR1 is SGHNT, CDR2 YENEEA. This CDR3 region has 14 residues. CDR3 protein: CASSLVADTSEAFF. CDR3 DNA: TGTGCCAGCAGCTTAGTAGCGGACACGAGTGAAGCTTTCTTT.

This rearrangement joins TRBV5-1 to TRBJ1-5, with 7 bases lining up with TRBD1. Trimming removed 0 bases from V and 6 bases from J; junction bases left unmatched: 9. This CDR3 has 16 residues. Germline-derived CDR1 and CDR2 are SGHRS and YFSETQ. The CDR3 coding sequence is TGCGCCAGCAGCTTGGGTACAGGGGCCAGGACTCAGCCCCAGCATTTT. Protein: CASSLGTGARTQPQHF. Complete variable domain (other parts from reference TRBV5-1 and TRBJ1-5): KAGVTQTPRYLIKTRGQQVTLSCSPISGHRSVSWYQQTPGQGLQFLFEYFSETQRNKGNFPGRFSGRQFSNSRSEMNVSTLELGDSALYLCASSLGTGARTQPQHFGDGTRLSIL.

J is TRBJ2-5 and V is TRBV5-1; the D is unclear. V dropped 0 bases and J dropped 4 bases, with 4 bases sitting between them. Germline lookup yields CDR1 SGHRS and CDR2 YFSETQ. The CDR3 is made up of 12 amino acids. The chain's CDR3 is CASSLARETQYF. The DNA for the CDR3 is TGCGCCAGCAGCTTGGCTAGAGAGACCCAGTACTTC. The variable domain in full, with the rest retrieved from reference TRBV5-1 and TRBJ2-5, is KAGVTQTPRYLIKTRGQQVTLSCSPISGHRSVSWYQQTPGQGLQFLFEYFSETQRNKGNFPGRFSGRQFSNSRSEMNVSTLELGDSALYLCASSLARETQYFGPGTRLLVL.

This chain joins TRBV12-3 or TRBV12-4 and TRBJ1-1, with D tentatively TRBD1 (6 bases). Trimming stripped 4 bases from V and 6 bases from J, with 9 bases between. The length of the CDR3 is 12 residues. The CDR3 here is CASSSRGAEAFF. CDR3 nucleotide sequence: TGTGCCAGCAGTTCCAGGGGCGCTGAAGCTTTCTTT.

The chain links TRBV6-4 to TRBJ2-2, with 8 bases fitting TRBD1. J gave up 5 bases and V 6 bases, and 5 bases lay outside the gene matches. This CDR3 contains 14 residues. Germline V CDR1 and CDR2: MRHNA, SNTAGT. CDR3 nucleotides: TGTGCCAGCAGACAGGGGGTAGGAACCGGGGAGCTGTTTTTT. As protein: CASRQGVGTGELFF.

The chain employs TRBV5-1 and TRBJ2-3; 7 bases match TRBD2. The CDR3 sequence is 14 residues long. Germline values: CDR1 SGHRS, CDR2 YFSETQ. Unmatched junction bases numbered 2, after V lost 0 bases and J lost 4 bases. The CDR3 region has the DNA TGCGCCAGCAGCTTGGAGGCGGGGGCAGATACGCAGTATTTT. This codes for CASSLEAGADTQYF.

The sample holds a few counts of this clone. The rearrangement joins TRBV3-1 (or the pseudogene TRBV3-2) to TRBJ2-7; 7 positions agree with TRBD2. Unmatched junction bases numbered 13, after V lost 1 base and J lost 4 bases. Germline V gene sequence: CDR1 LGHDT, CDR2 YNNKEL (reference sequence). The CDR3 runs 17 residues. This CDR3 reads CASSQVVPTERGYEQYF. For the CDR3, the DNA is TGTGCCAGCAGCCAAGTCGTACCGACGGAGCGGGGTTACGAGCAGTACTTC.

This clone was observed a few times. The rearrangement joins TRBV5-1 to TRBJ2-7, with TRBD1 as a possible D gene (5 bases). The CDR3 length is 15 residues. V was pared by 0 bases and J by 3 bases, with 13 bases between. CDR1 is SGHRS, CDR2 YFSETQ, per germline. CDR3 nucleotide sequence: TGCGCCAGCAGCTTGGAGCTAGGGGCCTACTACGAGCAGTACTTC. As protein: CASSLELGAYYEQYF.

V usage is TRBV7-6 and J usage is TRBJ2-7; 12 nucleotides agree with TRBD1. The CDR3 consists of 15 residues. Per the germline V gene, CDR1 is SGHVS and CDR2 is FNYEAQ. Trimming at V came to 3 bases and at J to 5 bases, leaving 5 bases not matched to a gene. The CDR3 loop is CASSFTGTGGHEQYF. CDR3 bases: TGTGCCAGCAGCTTTACCGGGACAGGGGGCCACGAGCAGTACTTC. The full variable domain, its missing parts supplied by reference TRBV7-6 and TRBJ2-7, is GAGVSQSPRYKVTKRGQDVALRCDPISGHVSLYWYRQALGQGPEFLTYFNYEAQQDKSGLPNDRFSAERPEGSISTLTIQRTEQRDSAMYRCASSFTGTGGHEQYFGPGTRLTVT.

The chain is built from TRBV27 and TRBJ2-5; D is unclear. From germline, CDR1 is MNHEY and CDR2 SMNVEV (reference sequence). V was clipped by 8 bases and J by 1 base, with 5 bases between them. The CDR3 runs 11 residues. CDR3 in amino acids: CASPGQETQYF. The CDR3 bases are TGTGCCAGCCCGGGCCAAGAGACCCAGTACTTC.

The chain is built from TRBV24-1 and TRBJ1-2, with 7 bases fitting TRBD1. This CDR3 comprises 13 residues. Germline loops: CDR1 KGHDR, CDR2 SFDVKD. The ends lost 3 bases at V and 7 bases at J; junction bases unmatched: 4. The CDR3 spells CATSDPDRSGYTF. CDR3 bases: TGTGCCACCAGTGATCCGGACAGGAGTGGCTACACCTTC.

Turning to this clone: At one boundary the junction diverges from the germline segment, which might be a read error. The rearrangement joins TRBV18 to TRBJ2-2; D might be TRBD2 (5 bases). The CDR3 runs to 14 residues. From germline, CDR1 is KGHSH and CDR2 LQKENI. The CDR3 spells CASSPRGRTGELFF. The CDR3, as DNA: TGTGCCAGCTCCCCACGAGGGAGAACCGGGGAGCTGTTTTTT. The full variable domain, with the rest looked up from reference TRBV18 and TRBJ2-2, is NAGVMQNPRHLVRRRGQEARLRCSPMKGHSHVYWYRQLPEEGLKFMVYLQKENIIDESGMPKERFSAEFPKEGPSILRIQQVVRGDSAAYFCASSPRGRTGELFFGEGSRLTVL.